This T cell receptor (beta chain) was obtained from a study of blood T cell repertoires in COVID-19 (dated by TCRdb to 2020 to 2021). For the study in its entirety: Collaborator samples came from the United States, Italy and Spain and covered acute and convalescent phases of COVID-19. The prospective study material was composed of cDNA or gDNA derived from T cells, B-cell-depleted T cells, or PBMCs. Deeply sampled blood TCRbeta repertoires from subjects exposed to, actively infected with, or recovered from COVID-19 were included in the dataset. A freely available public database, intended as a resource for researchers studying the immune response to SARS-CoV-2, is where the repertoires were released. The samples were drawn from two sources: the first 160 participants of the ongoing ImmuneRACE study, and 1,000 to 1,500 subjects contributed by 6 global collaborators. A de-identified subject ID, COVID-19 status, age in years and sex were almost always included in the sample metadata. HLA class I and class II types, where available, came from metadata supplied by the sample provider rather than from assay-based typing. Study-level results and caveats: Clinical and demographic metadata were provided uncurated, with the amount varying by source and participant.

V gives up 11 bases and J gives up 6 bases, and the segment between their germline ends measures 19 bases. From the cysteine up to the phenylalanine, the CDR3 has a length of 13 residues. Only the CDR3 DNA stays, 39 bases, in frame from base 1. The germline V gene specifies SNHLY as CDR1 and FYNNEI as CDR2. TCRbeta CDR3 regions were amplified from genomic DNA using the immunoSEQ Assay, a bias-controlled multiplex PCR. In the original analysis: The number of nucleated cells in each sample was estimated from the amplification of reference gene primers within the assay. To quantify the absolute abundance of each unique TCRbeta CDR3 rearrangement, sequence reads were collapsed and filtered. For each sample, productive Simpson clonality was calculated by taking the square root of Simpson's diversity index across productive rearrangements. Not all clones reach the TCRdb copy of this immuneACCESS table, which keeps in-frame sequences only. Checked studies attribute under half of the gap to unresolved V genes and leave the rest unexplained. The V and J calls and clone size were taken over from that table, and D and trimming were inferred from the DNA. In this sample the table shows 230,000 or so clones, about 88% of which occur a single time. 4.6% of the sample comes from the top ten.

Another Seattle source contributed samples from volunteer blood donors who had recovered from COVID-19. Whole blood was collected in K2EDTA tubes by collaborating institutions according to the institutions' own protocols. For TCRbeta analysis, collaborators shipped samples as frozen whole blood, isolated PBMCs, or DNA extracted from either of those sample types. About this clone: Its antigen remains unidentified. Base qualities are missing; no much larger clone stands one base away.

This chain is built from TRBV2 and TRBJ1-2; the D gene is perhaps TRBD1, from 5 matching bases. The sequence derives from a woman aged 40 to 55 who had recovered from COVID-19. The sample comprised peripheral blood. The nucleotide sequence reads TGTGCCTTCGACACAGGCACCTATAATGGCTACACCTTC. Translation gives CAFDTGTYNGYTF.